This T cell receptor beta chain was obtained from a study of blood T cell repertoires in COVID-19. Background on the study: Samples taken during acute and convalescent COVID-19 were collected in the United States, Italy and Spain.

Germline-derived CDR1 and CDR2 are SGHKS and YYEKEE (reference sequence). The CDR3 contains 16 residues. V was clipped by 1 base and J by 1 base; unmatched bases: 2. Original handling: Nucleated cell counts were estimated from reference gene primer amplification. Sequencing used immunoSEQ multiplex PCR; TCRdb keeps in-frame clones, though not all of them. For V, J and clone size, that table is used; D and trimming come from the DNA. The sample yields around 200,000 clones, approximately 90% seen once. The chain employs TRBV5-5 and TRBJ2-3; TRBD2 matches at 11 bases. The receptor's source is a man aged 55 to 70 who had recovered from COVID-19. The sequencing input was peripheral blood. The CDR3 is CASSLTSGGGTDTQYF. CDR3 bases: TGTGCCAGCAGCTTGACTAGCGGGGGCGGCACAGATACGCAGTATTTT.